Below are 15 T cell receptor beta chains sequenced from a single sample in a study of cytomegalovirus exposure and HLA in healthy donors. TCRdb keeps only in-frame clones here, not all; method: immunoSEQ multiplex PCR. The data hold around 100,000 clones, with about 94% observed a single time. Source material: PBMCs. These receptors all come from a woman under 30 in good health and CMV-seronegative.

The rearrangement joins TRBV5-4 to TRBJ1-1; 7 bases are shared with TRBD1. The CDR3 is 13 residues long. Germline V gene data show CDR1 as SGHNT and CDR2 as YYREEE (reference sequence). Trimming removed 2 bases from V and 3 bases from J; junction bases left unmatched: 1. The DNA for the CDR3 is TGTGCCAGCAGCTTAGACAGGGACACTGAAGCTTTCTTT. It specifies CASSLDRDTEAFF.

This clone was observed once. The chain uses TRBV27 and TRBJ1-1; 9 nucleotides line up with TRBD1. J gave up 4 bases and V 5 bases, and 8 bases lay outside the gene matches. This CDR3 contains 15 residues. Germline CDR1 is MNHEY and CDR2 is SMNVEV (reference sequence). CDR3 nucleotides: TGTGCCAGCAGTCCGCGGACAGGGGCGGGCACTGAAGCTTTCTTT. Encoded protein: CASSPRTGAGTEAFF.

The chain employs TRBV25-1 and TRBJ2-2, with D possibly matching TRBD2 (5 bases). CDR3 length: 13 amino acids. Per the germline V gene, CDR1 is MGHDK and CDR2 is SYGVNS. The V end was cut by 3 bases, the J end by 7 bases, with 9 bases between. In DNA form, the CDR3 reads TGTGCCAGCAGTGATTTGAGCGGCGGGGAGCTGTTTTTT. Its translation is CASSDLSGGELFF. The full variable domain, in which reference TRBV25-1 and TRBJ2-2 provide the parts outside the CDR3, is EADIYQTPRYLVIGTGKKITLECSQTMGHDKMYWYQQDPGMELHLIHYSYGVNSTEKGDLSSESTVSRIRTEHFPLTLESARPSHTSQYLCASSDLSGGELFFGEGSRLTVL.

A single count supports this clone. This rearrangement joins TRBV6-6 to TRBJ2-3; 8 bases are a match to TRBD1. The germline V gene encodes CDR1 MNHNY and CDR2 SVGAGI (reference sequence). After removal of 7 bases from V and 5 bases from J, the junction contained 8 bases not matched to a gene. The CDR3 is 14 amino acids. CDR3 residues: CASTETGVGDTQYF. CDR3 bases: TGTGCCAGCACCGAGACAGGGGTGGGAGATACGCAGTATTTT.

This chain links TRBV7-8 with TRBJ2-3; 7 bases align to TRBD2. The CDR3 covers 18 residues. The V gene's germline CDR1 is SGHVS and CDR2 FQNEAQ. With V trimmed by 0 bases and J by 2 bases, 11 bases remained unmatched. DNA for the CDR3: TGTGCCAGCAGCTTAGCCCTCATAGCGGGTGGGGTCACAGATACGCAGTATTTT. It specifies CASSLALIAGGVTDTQYF.

The J gene is TRBJ1-5, the V gene TRBV30; D is undetermined. Germline V lookup: CDR1 GTSNPN, CDR2 SVGIG (reference sequence). This CDR3 comprises 13 residues. Between the trimmed V and J ends, which lost 0 bases and 3 bases, there was a span of 6 bases. The CDR3 nucleotides read TGTGCCTGGAGTGTAAACAACAATCAGCCCCAGCATTTT. Residues: CAWSVNNNQPQHF.

The chain has TRBV11-2 and TRBJ2-5; D remains ambiguous. CDR1 is SGHAT and CDR2 is FQNNGV in the germline V gene. The CDR3 extends over 13 amino acids. Deletions cut 1 base from V and 3 bases from J, with 6 bases between. The CDR3 region has the DNA TGTGCCAGCAGCTTAGCAGGAAAAGAGACCCAGTACTTC. This translates into CASSLAGKETQYF.

The chain couples TRBV7-3 to TRBJ2-2, with 8 positions matching TRBD2. The ends lost 4 bases at V and 0 bases at J; junction bases unmatched: 1. The V gene's germline CDR1 is SGHTA and CDR2 FQGTGA. This CDR3 has 15 amino acids. Here the CDR3 DNA reads TGTGCCAGCAGCTCGGGGGGGTCGAACACCGGGGAGCTGTTTTTT. It codes for CASSSGGSNTGELFF.

The chain carries TRBV18 and TRBJ1-2; TRBD1 might be the D (5 bases). The length of the CDR3 is 15 residues. Germline V CDR1 and CDR2: KGHSH, LQKENI. V was pared by 2 bases and J by 4 bases, with 14 bases between. The CDR3 here is CASSPAGGDLYGYTF. For the CDR3, the DNA is TGTGCCAGCTCACCAGCCGGGGGGGACCTCTATGGCTACACCTTC. The variable domain in full, completed from reference TRBV18 and TRBJ1-2, reads NAGVMQNPRHLVRRRGQEARLRCSPMKGHSHVYWYRQLPEEGLKFMVYLQKENIIDESGMPKERFSAEFPKEGPSILRIQQVVRGDSAAYFCASSPAGGDLYGYTFGSGTRLTVV.

This chain joins TRBV6-5 and TRBJ2-3; 9 nucleotides align to TRBD2. The CDR3 sequence is 15 residues long. Germline lookup yields CDR1 MNHEY and CDR2 SVGAGI. With V trimmed by 2 bases and J by 7 bases, 7 bases remained unmatched. The CDR3 coding sequence is TGTGCCAGCAGTTACGGGACTAGCTACTACCATACGCAGTATTTT. It specifies CASSYGTSYYHTQYF.

The chain combines TRBV4-3 with TRBJ1-2; D is possibly TRBD1 (6 bases). CDR1 and CDR2 (germline): LGHNA, YSLEER. There are 16 residues in the CDR3. The V gene lost 0 bases and the J gene lost 4 bases, with 15 bases spanning the gap. The CDR3 here is CASSQDGRGVSYGYTF. The CDR3 DNA follows: TGCGCCAGCAGCCAAGATGGGAGGGGGGTGAGCTATGGCTACACCTTC.

This clone is a singleton in its sample. V is TRBV5-1 and J is TRBJ2-7, with 13 nucleotides matching TRBD2. The CDR3 has 16 amino acids. Per the germline V gene, CDR1 is SGHRS and CDR2 is YFSETQ. The ends lost 4 bases at V and 2 bases at J; junction bases unmatched: 6. The CDR3 loop reads CASSHGLAGVTYEQYF. The DNA for the CDR3 is TGCGCCAGCAGCCACGGACTAGCGGGAGTCACCTACGAGCAGTACTTC. Looking up the rest from reference TRBV5-1 and TRBJ2-7 gives the full variable domain: KAGVTQTPRYLIKTRGQQVTLSCSPISGHRSVSWYQQTPGQGLQFLFEYFSETQRNKGNFPGRFSGRQFSNSRSEMNVSTLELGDSALYLCASSHGLAGVTYEQYFGPGTRLTVT.

This chain connects TRBV7-8 to TRBJ1-6; no definite D call. This CDR3 comprises 13 residues. V dropped 5 bases and J dropped 7 bases, with 9 bases sitting between them. The germline CDR1 and CDR2 sequences are SGHVS and FQNEAQ. The CDR3 coding sequence is TGTGCCAGCAGCGGAGCCCCGAATTCACCCCTCCACTTT. Its protein is CASSGAPNSPLHF.

V gene TRBV7-9 combines with J gene TRBJ2-7; D may be TRBD1 (6 bases). Germline V gives CDR1 SEHNR, CDR2 FQNEAQ (reference sequence). V was cut by 3 bases and J by 5 bases, with 11 bases left in between. This CDR3 is 13 amino acids long. In DNA, the CDR3 is TGTGCCAGCAGCTTTACAGGGCGGCACGAGCAGTACTTC. This codes for CASSFTGRHEQYF.

The chain carries TRBV5-1 and TRBJ2-3; 12 bases align to TRBD1. The CDR3 has 16 amino acids. Germline V lookup: CDR1 SGHRS, CDR2 YFSETQ. The J segment lost 4 bases and the V segment lost 1 base, leaving 4 bases of the junction unmatched. The CDR3 DNA reads TGCGCCAGCAGCTTGTACGGGACAGGGGGCCCAGATACGCAGTATTTT. As protein: CASSLYGTGGPDTQYF.